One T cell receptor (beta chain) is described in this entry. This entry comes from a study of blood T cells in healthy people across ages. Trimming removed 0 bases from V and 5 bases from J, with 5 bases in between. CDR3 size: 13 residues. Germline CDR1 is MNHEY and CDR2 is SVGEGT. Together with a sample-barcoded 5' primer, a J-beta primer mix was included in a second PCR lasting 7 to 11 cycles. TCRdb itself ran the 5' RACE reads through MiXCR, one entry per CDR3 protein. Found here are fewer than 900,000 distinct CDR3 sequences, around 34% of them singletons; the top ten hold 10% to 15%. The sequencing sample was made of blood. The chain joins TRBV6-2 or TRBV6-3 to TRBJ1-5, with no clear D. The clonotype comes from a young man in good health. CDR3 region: CASSYSVDQPQHF. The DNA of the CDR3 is TGTGCCAGCAGTTACTCCGTGGATCAGCCCCAGCATTTT.